These T cell receptor beta chains were read from a single sample in a study of blood T cell repertoires in COVID-19. Here immunoSEQ multiplex PCR was the method, and the copy in TCRdb shows in-frame clones only, minus some. The sample has approximately 110,000 clones; approximately 80% are singletons. Specimen: peripheral blood. The receptors stem from a woman of 80 years or more with active or convalescent COVID-19. The CDR3 runs from the conserved cysteine through the conserved F or W. D genes are given only for firm matches. Only part of the rows carry a size: once, few, many, or a class if the clone is expanded.

CDR3 length	V gene	clone size	J gene	D gene	CDR3 protein	CDR3 DNA
13	TRBV28	-	TRBJ2-2	-	CASRQPNTGELFF	TGTGCCAGTAGACAGCCAAACACCGGGGAGCTGTTTTTT
14	TRBV11-1	-	TRBJ2-3	-	CASSLLEGTDTQYF	TGTGCCAGCAGCTTACTGGAGGGCACAGATACGCAGTATTTT
14	TRBV19	-	TRBJ1-2	TRBD1	CASSIQGGRYGYTF	TGTGCCAGTAGTATACAAGGGGGCCGCTATGGCTACACCTTC
14	TRBV4-1	-	TRBJ2-1	-	CASSQDPSGVEQFF	TGCGCCAGCAGCCAAGATCCTTCAGGGGTTGAGCAGTTCTTC
13	TRBV28	-	TRBJ2-3	-	CASSPWGPDTQYF	TGTGCCAGCAGCCCTTGGGGGCCAGATACGCAGTATTTT
15	TRBV29-1	-	TRBJ2-7	-	CSVGYPVGSSYEQYF	TGCAGCGTTGGGTACCCCGTGGGCAGTTCCTACGAGCAGTACTTC
13	TRBV11-2	-	TRBJ1-1	-	CASSHRMNTEAFF	TGTGCCAGCAGCCACAGGATGAACACTGAAGCTTTCTTT
14	TRBV5-5	-	TRBJ1-6	-	CASSLDRVDSPLHF	TGTGCCAGCAGCTTGGACAGGGTAGATTCACCCCTCCACTTT
13	TRBV2	once	TRBJ2-2	TRBD1	CASSLQGSGELFF	TGTGCCAGCAGTCTACAGGGGTCCGGGGAGCTGTTTTTT
16	TRBV3-1/TRBV3-2	-	TRBJ1-3	-	CASSPSQVFSGNTIYF	TGTGCCAGCAGCCCCTCCCAGGTCTTCTCTGGAAACACCATATATTTT
15	TRBV9	-	TRBJ2-7	TRBD2	CASSVDTGGPYEQYF	TGTGCCAGCAGCGTAGACACGGGAGGCCCCTACGAGCAGTACTTC
14	TRBV15	-	TRBJ2-7	TRBD1	CATSGDRGLYEQYF	TGTGCCACCAGCGGGGACAGGGGGCTCTACGAGCAGTACTTC
16	TRBV18	-	TRBJ2-6	TRBD1	CASSPGQGQGANVLTF	TGTGCCAGCTCACCAGGACAGGGGCAAGGGGCCAACGTCCTGACTTTC
13	TRBV19	-	TRBJ2-7	TRBD1	CASSIKQGGEQYF	TGTGCCAGTAGTATCAAACAGGGGGGCGAGCAGTACTTC
14	TRBV27	-	TRBJ1-2	TRBD1	CASSFYRGDRGYTF	TGTGCCAGCAGCTTTTACAGGGGGGATCGTGGCTACACCTTC
15	TRBV6-2/TRBV6-3	-	TRBJ2-7	-	CASSYSMVTTYEQYF	TGTGCCAGCAGTTACTCGATGGTCACAACCTACGAGCAGTACTTC
13	TRBV28	-	TRBJ2-7	-	CASSPTRRQEQYF	TGTGCCAGCAGTCCCACCCGGAGGCAGGAGCAGTACTTC
15	TRBV5-4	-	TRBJ2-3	TRBD2	CASSKTSGWEDTQYF	TGTGCCAGCAGCAAGACTAGCGGGTGGGAAGATACGCAGTATTTT
16	TRBV4-2	-	TRBJ2-1	TRBD1	CASSQADRVSYNEQFF	TGTGCCAGCAGCCAAGCGGACAGGGTCTCCTACAATGAGCAGTTCTTC
16	TRBV20-1	-	TRBJ2-7	TRBD1	CSASWQGARTTYEQYF	TGCAGTGCTAGTTGGCAGGGGGCCCGAACCACCTACGAGCAGTACTTC
14	TRBV6-6	-	TRBJ1-5	TRBD1	CASSYSGTGQPQHF	TGTGCCAGCAGTTACTCGGGGACAGGCCAGCCCCAGCATTTT
13	TRBV29-1	-	TRBJ2-7	-	CSVEAGHNYEQYF	TGCAGCGTTGAAGCGGGACACAACTACGAGCAGTACTTC
14	TRBV7-6	-	TRBJ1-2	-	CASSLAEGHYGYTF	TGTGCCAGCAGCTTAGCCGAGGGCCACTATGGCTACACCTTC
14	TRBV3-1/TRBV3-2	once	TRBJ2-2	-	CASSPTSGIGELFF	TGTGCCAGCAGCCCGACATCAGGTATCGGGGAGCTGTTTTTT
18	TRBV18	-	TRBJ2-1	TRBD2	CASSPPGLAGGAYNEQFF	TGTGCCAGCTCACCACCGGGACTAGCGGGAGGGGCCTACAATGAGCAGTTCTTC
12	TRBV24-1	-	TRBJ2-1	-	CATRTSSNEQFF	TGTGCCACCAGAACTAGCAGCAATGAGCAGTTCTTC
15	TRBV5-1	-	TRBJ1-5	-	CASSSAPGGNQPQHF	TGCGCCAGCAGCTCCGCTCCGGGGGGCAATCAGCCCCAGCATTTT
15	TRBV5-5	-	TRBJ1-2	TRBD1	CASSPGGRANYGYTF	TGTGCCAGCAGCCCAGGGGGTCGGGCTAACTATGGCTACACCTTC
15	TRBV30	-	TRBJ2-3	TRBD2	CAWSALAGVGDTQYF	TGTGCCTGGAGTGCTTTAGCGGGAGTTGGAGATACGCAGTATTTT
15	TRBV29-1	once	TRBJ2-6	TRBD2	CSVEVGGGGANVLTF	TGCAGCGTTGAAGTCGGCGGGGGTGGGGCCAACGTCCTGACTTTC
15	TRBV9	-	TRBJ1-6	-	CASSASDFFNSPLHF	TGTGCCAGCAGCGCTTCAGATTTCTTTAATTCACCCCTCCACTTT
13	TRBV27	-	TRBJ1-1	TRBD1	CASSYGQGAGAFF	TGTGCCAGCAGTTATGGACAGGGGGCGGGAGCTTTCTTT
14	TRBV2	few	TRBJ1-1	TRBD1	CASYSPGTGRRAFF	TGTGCCTCTTATTCGCCCGGGACAGGGAGAAGAGCTTTCTTT
16	TRBV29-1	-	TRBJ2-1	TRBD2	CSVAGTSGSPSNEQFF	TGCAGCGTTGCCGGGACTAGCGGGAGCCCCTCCAATGAGCAGTTCTTC
16	TRBV6-5	-	TRBJ1-6	-	CASSYGQAIGDSPLHF	TGTGCCAGCAGTTACGGTCAGGCAATAGGGGATTCACCCCTCCACTTT
15	TRBV19	-	TRBJ2-2	TRBD2	CASSGLAGNTGELFF	TGTGCCAGTAGTGGACTAGCGGGGAACACCGGGGAGCTGTTTTTT
13	TRBV28	-	TRBJ2-7	-	CASSLSGTYEQYF	TGTGCCAGCAGTTTATCAGGCACCTACGAGCAGTACTTC
13	TRBV19	-	TRBJ1-1	-	CASSSGLGTEAFF	TGTGCCAGTAGTTCGGGTCTGGGCACTGAAGCTTTCTTT
15	TRBV9	-	TRBJ1-1	-	CASRGGTGQNTEAFF	TGTGCCAGCAGAGGGGGAACAGGGCAGAACACTGAAGCTTTCTTT
17	TRBV5-5	-	TRBJ2-1	-	CASSRQGQRSSYNEQFF	TGTGCCAGCAGCCGGCAAGGACAGAGGAGCTCCTACAATGAGCAGTTCTTC
17	TRBV5-1	-	TRBJ1-2	-	CASSLAIQFTANYGYTF	TGCGCCAGCAGCTTGGCCATTCAGTTTACCGCTAACTATGGCTACACCTTC
13	TRBV7-9	-	TRBJ1-1	-	CASSLEQNTEAFF	TGTGCCAGCAGCTTAGAGCAGAACACTGAAGCTTTCTTT
15	TRBV15	-	TRBJ2-5	TRBD1	CATSRDLGTEETQYF	TGTGCCACCAGCAGAGATCTCGGGACAGAGGAGACCCAGTACTTC
13	TRBV5-5	-	TRBJ1-5	-	CASSFEPDQPQHF	TGTGCCAGCAGCTTCGAGCCGGATCAGCCCCAGCATTTT
14	TRBV9	-	TRBJ2-2	-	CASSDRGGTGELFF	TGTGCCAGCAGCGACAGGGGAGGCACCGGGGAGCTGTTTTTT
14	TRBV5-1	-	TRBJ1-6	-	CASSPRELGSPLHF	TGCGCCAGCAGCCCCAGGGAATTGGGCTCACCCCTCCACTTT
19	TRBV30	-	TRBJ1-2	-	CAWSVFSPQVLILIYGYTF	TGTGCCTGGAGTGTTTTTTCCCCACAGGTTCTTATTCTTATCTATGGCTACACCTTC
13	TRBV6-1	-	TRBJ1-2	-	CASSDRGPYGYTF	TGTGCCAGCAGTGACAGGGGCCCCTATGGCTACACCTTC
14	TRBV7-9	-	TRBJ2-7	-	CASSLGRENYEQYF	TGTGCCAGCAGCTTAGGAAGGGAGAACTACGAGCAGTACTTC
16	TRBV24-1	-	TRBJ2-1	TRBD2	CATSDRTSGRGNEQFF	TGTGCCACCAGTGATCGAACTAGCGGAAGAGGCAATGAGCAGTTCTTC
17	TRBV19	-	TRBJ1-5	TRBD1	CASRPGTGGSRNQPQHF	TGTGCCAGTAGGCCCGGGACAGGGGGATCGCGCAATCAGCCCCAGCATTTT
12	TRBV7-9	-	TRBJ2-1	-	CASSLGEGEQFF	TGTGCCAGCAGCTTAGGAGAGGGAGAGCAGTTCTTC
17	TRBV18	-	TRBJ2-2	-	CASSLWEAGANTGELFF	TGTGCCAGCTCACTCTGGGAGGCCGGGGCCAACACCGGGGAGCTGTTTTTT
11	TRBV2	-	TRBJ2-7	-	CASSTLYEQYF	TGTGCCAGCAGTACTCTCTACGAGCAGTACTTC